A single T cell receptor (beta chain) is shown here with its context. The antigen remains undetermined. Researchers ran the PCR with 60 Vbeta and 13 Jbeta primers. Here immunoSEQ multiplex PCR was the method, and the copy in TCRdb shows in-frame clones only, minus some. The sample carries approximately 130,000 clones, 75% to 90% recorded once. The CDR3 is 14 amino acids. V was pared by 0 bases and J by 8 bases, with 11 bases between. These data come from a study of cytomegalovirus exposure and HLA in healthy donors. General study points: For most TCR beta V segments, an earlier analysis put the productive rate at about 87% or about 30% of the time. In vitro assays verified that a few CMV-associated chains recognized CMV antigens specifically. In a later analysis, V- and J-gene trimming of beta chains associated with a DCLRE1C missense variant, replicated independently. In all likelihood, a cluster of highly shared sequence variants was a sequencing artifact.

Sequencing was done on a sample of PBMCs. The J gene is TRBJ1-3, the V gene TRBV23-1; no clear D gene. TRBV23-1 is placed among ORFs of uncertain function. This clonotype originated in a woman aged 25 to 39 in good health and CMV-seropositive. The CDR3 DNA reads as TGCGCCAGCAGTCAATCAAAGCTCCCGGACACCATATATTTT. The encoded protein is CASSQSKLPDTIYF.